Following are 29 T cell receptor beta chains from one sample sequenced in a study of metastatic and nonmetastatic thyroid tumors. Through MiXCR, TCRdb re-clonotyped the PCR reads. The data show around 5,000 clones, 28% seen once. Ahead of thyroid surgery, no patient had received treatment of any kind. Material for sequencing was adjacent normal tissue. These receptors all come from a female donor with papillary thyroid cancer or a benign thyroid nodule (not recorded which). Some clones in this sample may be carry-over from other donors' samples.

Sample share makes this clone large. V and J are TRBV2 and TRBJ1-4; tentatively, D is TRBD1 (6 bases). V gave up 8 bases and J gave up 8 bases, with 12 bases separating them. This CDR3 has 12 residues. CDR1 is SNHLY and CDR2 is FYNNEI in the germline V gene. The chain's CDR3 is CASRGRREKLFF. The CDR3 DNA sequence: TGTGCCAGCCGGGGGCGAAGAGAAAAACTGTTTTTT.

The V and J genes are TRBV3-1 and TRBJ2-2, with 10 bases matching TRBD2. Germline lookup yields CDR1 LGHDT and CDR2 YNNKEL (reference sequence). This CDR3 is built from 15 residues. The ends lost 4 bases at V and 1 base at J; junction bases unmatched: 0. The DNA for the CDR3 is TGTGCCAGCAGCCCTAGCGGGGGGAACACCGGGGAGCTGTTTTTT. It codes for CASSPSGGNTGELFF.

This clone has only a few counts. This sequence joins TRBV19 and TRBJ2-2; perhaps TRBD1 as D (6 bases). V was clipped by 5 bases and J by 7 bases, with 14 bases between them. CDR3 length: 14 amino acids. Germline CDR1 reads LNHDA; CDR2 reads SQIVND (reference sequence). The CDR3 sequence is CASSARGGNGELFF. Here the CDR3 DNA reads TGTGCCAGTAGTGCGCGAGGGGGAAACGGGGAGCTGTTTTTT. Full variable domain (rest looked up from reference TRBV19 and TRBJ2-2): DGGITQSPKYLFRKEGQNVTLSCEQNLNHDAMYWYRQDPGQGLRLIYYSQIVNDFQKGDIAEGYSVSREKKESFPLTVTSAQKNPTAFYLCASSARGGNGELFFGEGSRLTVL.

This clone is large within its sample. The chain carries TRBV28 and TRBJ2-1; D perhaps matches TRBD2 (5 bases). This CDR3 is built from 15 residues. V was pared by 2 bases and J by 0 bases, with 8 bases between. Germline V lookup: CDR1 MDHEN, CDR2 SYDVKM. CDR3 nucleotide sequence: TGTGCCAGCAGTTTAAACGGGATCTCCTACAATGAGCAGTTCTTC. Translation gives CASSLNGISYNEQFF.

To note about this clone: Being one base from a much bigger clone, this may be a read error. The chain combines TRBV7-2 with TRBJ2-2; D unclear. Trimming shortened V by 2 bases and J by 7 bases, and 5 bases separated the two germline ends. Germline assignment: CDR1 SGHTA and CDR2 FQGNSA. The CDR3 contains 12 residues. The chain's CDR3 is CASSLQIGELFF. For the CDR3, the DNA is TGTGCCAGCAGCTTACAAATCGGGGAGCTGTTTTTT. The full variable domain, completed using reference TRBV7-2 and TRBJ2-2, is GAGVSQSPSNKVTEKGKDVELRCDPISGHTALYWYRQSLGQGLEFLIYFQGNSAPDKSGLPSDRFSAERTGGSVSTLTIQRTQQEDSAVYLCASSLQIGELFFGEGSRLTVL.

This clone is judged medium-sized. This rearrangement joins TRBV3-1 to TRBJ1-4, with D possibly being TRBD1 (5 bases). The ends were cut back, 4 bases at V and 2 bases at J, with 8 bases in the middle. Germline V CDR1 and CDR2: LGHDT, YNNKEL (reference sequence). This CDR3 is built from 14 residues. The CDR3 nucleotides are TGTGCCAGCAGCCGGGGGGATACTAATGAAAAACTGTTTTTT. Translating gives CASSRGDTNEKLFF. The variable domain in full, completed from reference TRBV3-1 and TRBJ1-4, reads DTAVSQTPKYLVTQMGNDKSIKCEQNLGHDTMYWYKQDSKKFLKIMFSYNNKELIINETVPNRFSPKSPDKAHLNLHINSLELGDSAVYFCASSRGDTNEKLFFGSGTQLSVL.

The V call is TRBV6-2 or TRBV6-3, the J call TRBJ1-3, with D maybe TRBD1 (6 bases). Trimming removed 6 bases from V and 1 base from J, with 16 bases in between. The CDR3 consists of 16 residues. In germline, CDR1 is MNHEY, CDR2 SVGEGT. The CDR3 sequence is CASRPPRGASGNTIYF. For the CDR3, the DNA is TGTGCCAGCAGACCTCCCCGGGGGGCATCTGGAAACACCATATATTTT.

In this sample, this clone turned up a few times. The chain has TRBV28 and TRBJ2-7, with 10 positions matching TRBD2. This CDR3 comprises 14 residues. J gave up 3 bases and V 4 bases, and 3 bases lay outside the gene matches. Germline CDR1 reads MDHEN; CDR2 reads SYDVKM. Here the CDR3 reads CASSSGTSVYEQYF. For the CDR3, the DNA is TGTGCCAGCAGTTCCGGGACTAGCGTCTACGAGCAGTACTTC.

The chain recombines TRBV20-1 with TRBJ2-2; 10 bases agree with TRBD1. CDR1 and CDR2 (germline): DFQATT, SNEGSKA (reference sequence). V shed 2 bases and J 5 bases; nucleotides not matched to a gene: 14. The CDR3 totals 18 residues. CDR3 amino acids: CSARTFGTGDPRTGELFF. CDR3 DNA sequence: TGCAGTGCTAGAACCTTTGGGACAGGGGACCCGAGGACCGGGGAGCTGTTTTTT.

As for this clone: In this CDR3 the conserved last residue, phenylalanine or tryptophan, is missing, so a read error is likely. The chain recombines TRBV5-6 with TRBJ1-3; 9 bases map to TRBD1. Germline loops: CDR1 SGHDT, CDR2 YYEEEE. Losses at the gene ends were 8 bases for V and 1 base for J; bases not matched to a gene: 7. The CDR3 spans 15 residues. CDR3 amino acids: CASSIGTGSGNTIYS. The DNA of the CDR3 is TGTGCCAGTAGTATAGGGACAGGGTCTGGAAACACCATATATTCT.

This clone was detected a few times. A much larger clone differs by one base, so this may be a read error. The sample holds other DNA sequences that translate to the same CDR3. The J gene is TRBJ2-5, the V gene TRBV6-1; possibly TRBD2 for D (6 bases). Deletions cut 1 base from V and 6 bases from J, with 18 bases between. The CDR3 length is 16 residues. CDR1 is MNHNS and CDR2 is SASEGT in the germline V gene. The CDR3 sequence: CASSEGRDLRSQTQYF. CDR3 in DNA: TGTGCCAGCAGTGAAGGTCGGGACTTGAGGTCTCAGACCCAGTACTTC.

By share, this clone ranks as medium-sized. The chain has TRBV5-1 and TRBJ2-4, with a weak D call TRBD2 (6 bases). There are 14 residues in the CDR3. Trimming took 4 bases from V and 8 from J, leaving 16 bases between them. Germline values: CDR1 SGHRS, CDR2 YFSETQ. The CDR3 protein is CASSRSGGGDIQYF. The CDR3 DNA reads TGCGCCAGCAGCCGTAGCGGTGGAGGGGACATTCAGTACTTC.

The CDR3 spells CASSLVRFHTEAFF. CDR3 sequence (DNA): TGTGCCAGCAGCTTGGTCCGATTTCACACTGAAGCTTTCTTT. The V gene is TRBV5-8, the J gene TRBJ1-1; D gene uncertain. CDR1 is SGHTS and CDR2 is YDEGEE in the germline V gene. The CDR3 length is 14 residues. V lost 0 bases and J 3 bases, leaving 9 bases between the germline ends.

Here the CDR3 reads CASSMNRANEQFF. The CDR3 coding sequence is TGTGCCAGTAGTATGAACAGGGCCAATGAGCAGTTCTTC. The chain combines TRBV19 with TRBJ2-1; D perhaps matches TRBD1 (6 bases). This CDR3 comprises 13 residues. The V gene's germline CDR1 is LNHDA and CDR2 SQIVND (reference sequence). The V and J ends lost 3 bases and 6 bases respectively, with 9 bases between them.

Many counts were recorded for this clone. J is TRBJ1-1 and V is TRBV19, with D possibly TRBD1 on 5 matching bases. The CDR3 has 14 amino acids. CDR1 is LNHDA, CDR2 SQIVND, per germline (reference sequence). With 5 bases removed from V and 1 base from J, the gap between germline ends came to 11 bases. This CDR3 is CASSPGGTNTEAFF. The DNA for the CDR3 is TGTGCCAGTAGTCCCGGGGGGACGAACACTGAAGCTTTCTTT.

This clone was seen at least ten times. The chain links TRBV30 to TRBJ2-4; 8 bases are shared with TRBD2. Germline V CDR1 and CDR2: GTSNPN, SVGIG (reference sequence). This CDR3 is 15 amino acids long. V was clipped by 4 bases and J by 3 bases; unmatched bases: 8. In DNA form, the CDR3 reads TGTGCCTGGAATCAGCGGGGGAGCTTCAAAAACATTCAGTACTTC. This gives the protein CAWNQRGSFKNIQYF.

Of note for this clone: Since a much larger clone is just one base distant, this may be a read error. This sequence joins TRBV30 and TRBJ2-3; D might be TRBD2 (5 bases). From germline, CDR1 is GTSNPN and CDR2 SVGIG (reference sequence). The CDR3 runs to 14 residues. As DNA, the CDR3 is TGTGCTTACCCCCCGGCCGGGGACACAGATACGCAGTATTTT. This sequence encodes CAYPPAGDTDTQYF.

This clone has more than one count but fewer than ten. This chain links TRBV12-5 with TRBJ2-7; D uncertain. Germline CDR1 LGHNT, CDR2 FRNRAP. V dropped 0 bases and J dropped 7 bases, with 7 bases sitting between them. The CDR3 contains 12 residues. The CDR3 nucleotides are TGTGCTAGTGGTTTGGTGTTCGGGGAGCAGTACTTC. Translation gives CASGLVFGEQYF.

The chain has TRBV25-1 and TRBJ2-7; the D gene is possibly TRBD2 (6 bases). The germline V and J ends were trimmed by 10 bases and 3 bases, with 34 bases remaining between them. CDR3 size: 19 residues. In germline, CDR1 is MGHDK, CDR2 SYGVNS. For the CDR3, the DNA is TGTGCCAACGGTCACGAAGGTCCAAGCGGAGGGCAGGGCGTCTACGAGCAGTACTTC. Its translation is CANGHEGPSGGQGVYEQYF.

V and J are TRBV6-2 or TRBV6-3 and TRBJ2-1, with D unclear. V was cut by 10 bases and J by 7 bases, with 14 bases left in between. Germline V gives CDR1 MNHEY, CDR2 SVGEGT. This CDR3 contains 12 residues. The CDR3 nucleotides are TGTGCCACCCTCCTTTCAGTGAATGAGCAGTTCTTC. This translates into CATLLSVNEQFF.

A few counts support this clone. This chain uses TRBV4-1 with TRBJ1-3, with 7 bases aligning to TRBD1. Trimming removed 0 bases from V and 2 bases from J; junction bases left unmatched: 4. CDR1 MGHRA and CDR2 YSYEKL come from the germline V gene. This CDR3 contains 16 residues. The CDR3 DNA sequence: TGCGCCAGCAGCCAAGAGGACAGGCGCCCTGGAAACACCATATATTTT. It translates to CASSQEDRRPGNTIYF.

As for this clone: This clone may be a read error of a much larger clone one base away. The gene calls are TRBV6-1 and TRBJ1-1; 7 nucleotides agree with TRBD1. Germline CDR1 and CDR2: MNHNS and SASEGT. V lost 7 bases, J lost 0 bases, and 8 bases stayed unmatched. This CDR3 is 15 amino acids long. The chain's CDR3 is CASIASGQMNTEAFF. In nucleotides, the CDR3 is TGTGCCAGCATAGCGTCGGGACAGATGAACACTGAAGCTTTCTTT.

The chain has TRBV20-1 and TRBJ1-6; a possible D gene is TRBD1 (5 bases). CDR3 length: 14 amino acids. Trimming removed 3 bases at V and 6 bases at J, with 12 bases between. The germline CDR1 and CDR2 sequences are DFQATT and SNEGSKA (reference sequence). CDR3 residues: CSASTGLTNSPLHF. In DNA, the CDR3 is TGCAGTGCTAGTACGGGGCTCACTAATTCACCCCTCCACTTT.

CDR3 in DNA: TGTGCCAGCAGCTTAAGCGCGGGGGGGCCCGATGAGCAGTTCTTC. Amino acids: CASSLSAGGPDEQFF. V and J are TRBV7-2 and TRBJ2-1, with 9 bases lining up with TRBD2. The germline V gene has CDR1 SGHTA and CDR2 FQGNSA. The CDR3 has 15 amino acids. With V trimmed by 2 bases and J by 8 bases, 7 bases remained unmatched.

Points on this clone: Likely a read error: the CDR3 ends without its conserved phenylalanine or tryptophan. The chain joins TRBV20-1 to TRBJ1-1; 10 bases fit TRBD1. CDR3 size: 13 residues. The trim removed 1 base at V and 4 bases at J, leaving 0 bases unmatched. Germline lookup yields CDR1 DFQATT and CDR2 SNEGSKA (reference sequence). The CDR3 DNA reads as TGCAGTGCTAGAGGGGACAGGGGCACTGAAGCTTTCTCT. Translation: CSARGDRGTEAFS.

The genes are TRBV5-4 and TRBJ2-7; D not resolved. Germline V lookup: CDR1 SGHNT, CDR2 YYREEE (reference sequence). This CDR3 is built from 14 residues. The V end was cut by 3 bases, the J end by 0 bases, with 10 bases between. The CDR3 DNA reads TGTGCCAGCAGCTCGAGTTTAAGCTCCTACGAGCAGTACTTC. It is translated as CASSSSLSSYEQYF.

In this sample, this clone is hyperexpanded (1% or more). The CDR3 is CASSPEGPSGGQGVYEQYF. The CDR3 region has the DNA TGTGCCAGCAGTCCCGAAGGTCCAAGCGGAGGGCAGGGCGTCTACGAGCAGTACTTC. The chain is built from TRBV28 and TRBJ2-7, with D tentatively TRBD2 (6 bases). This CDR3 comprises 19 residues. V lost 5 bases to trimming and J lost 3 bases, with 29 bases between them. CDR1 is MDHEN, CDR2 SYDVKM, per germline. The variable domain in full, completed from reference TRBV28 and TRBJ2-7, reads DVKVTQSSRYLVKRTGEKVFLECVQDMDHENMFWYRQDPGLGLRLIYFSYDVKMKEKGDIPEGYSVSREKKERFSLILESASTNQTSMYLCASSPEGPSGGQGVYEQYFGPGTRLTVT.

The rearrangement joins TRBV5-1 to TRBJ1-1; D remains unclear. Germline CDR1 SGHRS, CDR2 YFSETQ. This CDR3 contains 14 residues. The V end lost 0 bases, the J end lost 3 bases, and 9 bases lay between the germline ends. This CDR3 reads CASSLVSGDTEAFF. In DNA form, the CDR3 reads TGCGCCAGCAGCTTGGTTTCCGGGGACACTGAAGCTTTCTTT.

This chain uses TRBV27 with TRBJ2-3; D remains unclear. CDR3 length: 12 amino acids. CDR1 and CDR2 (germline): MNHEY, SMNVEV (reference sequence). Between the trimmed V and J ends, which lost 5 bases and 5 bases, there was a span of 8 bases. The CDR3 reads CASSPTKDTQYF. The CDR3 DNA reads as TGTGCCAGCAGTCCAACAAAAGATACGCAGTATTTT.